The 12 T cell receptor beta chains below all came from one sample that was sequenced in a study of siplizumab effects on memory and regulatory T cells. Assay used: immunoSEQ multiplex PCR; TCRdb lists only in-frame clones, some missing. The sample lists tens of thousands of clones, about 94% occurring once. Material for sequencing was non-Treg CD4+ T cells sorted from blood. The receptors were gathered from a human donor in good health.

This clone has more than one count but fewer than ten. The J gene is TRBJ2-5, the V gene TRBV4-2; 8 bases match TRBD2. The CDR3 is made up of 15 amino acids. Per the germline V gene, CDR1 is LGHNA and CDR2 is YNFKEQ. The V gene end was trimmed by 4 bases and the J gene end by 4 bases; junction bases not matched to a gene: 8. CDR3 in DNA: TGTGCCAGCAGCCCACGGGGGGGGCTAGGAGAGACCCAGTACTTC. Translated, it gives CASSPRGGLGETQYF.

The chain uses TRBV15 and TRBJ1-1; D remains unclear. In germline, CDR1 is LNHNV, CDR2 YYDKDF (reference sequence). The CDR3 totals 13 residues. V dropped 5 bases and J dropped 1 base, with 8 bases sitting between them. This CDR3 reads CATSWYTNTEAFF. Written as DNA, the CDR3 is TGTGCCACCAGCTGGTACACGAACACTGAAGCTTTCTTT.

The chain is built from TRBV9 and TRBJ1-4; 8 positions agree with TRBD1. V gave up 3 bases and J gave up 6 bases; unmatched junction bases: 7. CDR1 is SGDLS, CDR2 YYNGEE, per germline. The CDR3 sequence is 15 residues long. Here the CDR3 reads CASSAGTGWDEKLFF. The CDR3, as DNA: TGTGCCAGCAGCGCGGGGACAGGCTGGGATGAAAAACTGTTTTTT.

This clone appeared a few times. The chain recombines TRBV5-1 with TRBJ2-7; D may be TRBD1 (7 bases). CDR1 is SGHRS and CDR2 is YFSETQ in the germline V gene. The CDR3 runs 15 residues. Trimming shortened V by 4 bases and J by 7 bases, and 21 bases separated the two germline ends. The CDR3 DNA reads TGCGCCAGCAGCCCAGGAGGGACAGACTTTATGGAGCAGTACTTC. Its translation: CASSPGGTDFMEQYF. Together with reference TRBV5-1 and TRBJ2-7, the CDR3 gives the full variable domain: KAGVTQTPRYLIKTRGQQVTLSCSPISGHRSVSWYQQTPGQGLQFLFEYFSETQRNKGNFPGRFSGRQFSNSRSEMNVSTLELGDSALYLCASSPGGTDFMEQYFGPGTRLTVT.

The chain links TRBV13 to TRBJ2-5; TRBD2 matches at 8 bases. This CDR3 has 16 amino acids. J was trimmed by 1 base and V by 1 base; bases with no gene match: 5. Germline V gene lookup returns CDR1 PRHDT and CDR2 FYEKMQ (reference sequence). CDR3 DNA sequence: TGTGCCAGCAGCTTAGTTCGGGGGGGCATCCAAGAGACCCAGTACTTC. Translating it yields CASSLVRGGIQETQYF.

The V call is TRBV9, the J call TRBJ2-3; TRBD1 aligns across 7 bases. After removal of 6 bases from V and 0 bases from J, the junction contained 7 bases not matched to a gene. The CDR3 loop spans 15 amino acids. Germline V lookup: CDR1 SGDLS, CDR2 YYNGEE. The CDR3 region has the DNA TGTGCCAGCACGCAGGGGGTGCCGAGCACAGATACGCAGTATTTT. Its translation: CASTQGVPSTDTQYF. The full variable domain, completed using reference TRBV9 and TRBJ2-3, is DSGVTQTPKHLITATGQRVTLRCSPRSGDLSVYWYQQSLDQGLQFLIQYYNGEERAKGNILERFSAQQFPDLHSELNLSSLELGDSALYFCASTQGVPSTDTQYFGPGTRLTVL.

V and J are TRBV29-1 and TRBJ1-1; 8 bases agree with TRBD1. The germline gives CDR1 SQVTM, CDR2 ANQGSEA. This CDR3 contains 12 residues. Unmatched junction bases numbered 8, after V lost 3 bases and J lost 11 bases. Here the CDR3 reads CSVEGQGARAFF. Written as DNA, the CDR3 is TGCAGCGTTGAGGGGCAGGGGGCGAGGGCTTTCTTT.

The V gene is TRBV5-5, the J gene TRBJ1-4; tentatively, D is TRBD1 (6 bases). V was pared by 3 bases and J by 4 bases, with 13 bases between. Looked up from germline, CDR1 is SGHKS and CDR2 is YYEKEE (reference sequence). The CDR3 has 15 residues. The CDR3 sequence is CASSWGAGINEKLFF. In nucleotides, the CDR3 is TGTGCCAGCAGCTGGGGGGCTGGGATTAATGAAAAACTGTTTTTT.

The rearrangement uses TRBV7-2 and TRBJ1-2; D call uncertain. V was clipped by 4 bases and J by 7 bases, with 10 bases between them. In germline, CDR1 is SGHTA, CDR2 FQGNSA. The CDR3 sequence is 12 residues long. CDR3 nucleotides: TGTGCCAGCAGCTCGACCGACTCTGGCTACACCTTC. It codes for CASSSTDSGYTF.

For this clone: Mismatch with germline at one junction end may stem from a read error. The rearrangement links TRBV5-1 to TRBJ2-7, with D unclear. CDR1 is SGHRS and CDR2 is YFSETQ in the germline V gene. The CDR3 sequence is 15 residues long. In DNA, the CDR3 is TGTGCCAGCAGCTTGGCCGGTAAGGACGGTTACGAGCAGTACTTC. Residues: CASSLAGKDGYEQYF.

CDR3 DNA: TGTGCCAGCAGCTTAGCGAGGGGTAATGAAAAACTGTTTTTT. This sequence encodes CASSLARGNEKLFF. The rearrangement uses TRBV7-9 and TRBJ1-4; D might be TRBD1 (5 bases). CDR1 is SEHNR, CDR2 FQNEAQ, per germline (reference sequence). The CDR3 length is 14 residues. V was pared by 0 bases and J by 4 bases, with 6 bases between.

The rearrangement joins TRBV13 to TRBJ2-3; possible D gene TRBD2, 7 bases. The V end was cut by 1 base, the J end by 7 bases, with 9 bases between. The germline V gene has CDR1 PRHDT and CDR2 FYEKMQ (reference sequence). The CDR3 is 13 residues long. For the CDR3, the DNA is TGTGCCAGCAGCTTAGAGGGGGGGAATACGCAGTATTTT. As protein: CASSLEGGNTQYF.